This TCR beta chain appears in the sequencing data of a study of post-analysis software for immune sequencing data. The overall study: In terms of disease course, relapsing-remitting, secondary progressive and progressive-relapsing multiple sclerosis were included. Study results and caveats: The normalized Chao1 diversity of multiple sclerosis patients was significantly lower than that of controls. Five or six TRBV segments, TRBV5-6, TRBV5-1 and TRBV20-1 among them, were found more frequent in patients than controls. Batch-mates among the samples co-clustered strongly by F measure.

Concerning this clonotype itself: Its target is not known.

CDR1 SGHVS and CDR2 FQNEAQ come from the germline V gene. The CDR3 length is 15 residues. V lost 5 bases and J lost 11, with 22 bases in between. The TCR beta cDNA libraries contained unique molecular identifiers. TCRdb re-called the PCR reads through MiXCR, storing one row per CDR3 protein. The sample lists roughly 800,000 distinct CDR3 sequences, just under 30% occurring once. The rearrangement uses TRBV7-8 and TRBJ2-1, with TRBD2 as a possible D gene (6 bases). What was sequenced was blood. The TCR was taken from a girl between 5 and 17 years old with multiple sclerosis. This CDR3 is CASSRSGWTESKQFF. In nucleotides, the CDR3 is TGTGCCAGCAGCCGGAGCGGGTGGACGGAGAGCAAGCAGTTCTTC.